One and the same sample provided the 2 T cell receptor beta chains below, sequenced in a study of cytotoxic CD8 clonotypes in ibrutinib-treated CLL. Here immunoSEQ multiplex PCR was the method, and the copy in TCRdb shows in-frame clones only, minus some. The repertoire holds 53,000 or so clones, with roughly 49% as singletons. The sample consisted of PBMCs, taken at disease progression, from a patient treated with ibrutinib. The receptors shown here come from a human donor with chronic lymphocytic leukemia.

This clone appeared a few times. The V and J genes are TRBV15 and TRBJ2-2; D might be TRBD1 or TRBD2, each matching 6 bases. Per germline, CDR1 LNHNV and CDR2 YYDKDF (reference sequence). The CDR3 covers 14 residues. The V gene lost 8 bases and the J gene lost 4 bases, with 14 bases spanning the gap. The CDR3 protein is CATRDGGGTGELFF. CDR3 bases: TGTGCCACCCGGGACGGGGGCGGCACCGGGGAGCTGTTTTTT.

Written as DNA, the CDR3 is TGTGCCAGCAGTGCGGAGGGAAATCAGCCCCAGCATTTT. It translates to CASSAEGNQPQHF. The V call is TRBV6-1, the J call TRBJ1-5; D call uncertain. V lost 4 bases and J 4 bases, leaving 8 bases between the germline ends. Germline V gene sequence: CDR1 MNHNS, CDR2 SASEGT. CDR3 length: 13 residues.